This T cell receptor beta chain was identified during a study of regulatory T cells in long-lasting Graves disease. This clonotype was counted many times. Its antigen is as yet unknown. Notes on the study in general: Patients whose Graves' disease persisted exhibited lower TCR diversity than those newly diagnosed.

With iRepertoire HTBI primers and Arm-PCR of CDR3 regions, TCR beta libraries were built. TCRdb passed the multiplex PCR reads through MiXCR, listing each CDR3 protein once. Among roughly 500,000 distinct CDR3 sequences listed, around 21% were seen once. The time point is: persistent/refractory GD, antithyroid drugs over 5 years with positive TRAb. The authors made the TCR library using RNA they extracted from PBMCs. This sequence was found in a female donor with Graves disease. This material consisted of peripheral blood mononuclear cells (PBMCs), taken when the disease was refractory, from a patient treated with antithyroid drugs.

The CDR3 bases are TGTGCCAGCAGTCTCAAGATGGACAGGGGAGCTTTCTTT. Translated, it gives CASSLKMDRGAFF. J is TRBJ1-1 and V is TRBV6-1; the match to TRBD1 covers 9 bases. Trimming at V came to 5 bases and at J to 10 bases, leaving 8 bases not matched to a gene. Germline CDR1 reads MNHNS; CDR2 reads SASEGT. The length of the CDR3 is 13 residues.